What follows is one T cell receptor beta chain and its context. These data originate in a study of blood T cell repertoires in COVID-19. Looking at the study overall: Samples representing acute and convalescent COVID-19 were sourced from the United States, Italy and Spain. The analysed material was cDNA or gDNA that came from T cells, B-cell-depleted T cells, or PBMCs.

In the original workflow: Nucleated cell number was recorded as an estimate derived from reference gene primer amplification. Profiling relied on immunoSEQ multiplex PCR, and the TCRdb table lists in-frame clones only, not all of them. V, J and clone size were drawn from that table, and D and trimming were deduced from the DNA. This table holds about 170,000 clones, more than 80% found once. The recovered donors of Cohort 3 showed two negative PCRs, clearance, or symptom resolution. Germline assignment: CDR1 SGHNT and CDR2 YYREEE (reference sequence). The CDR3 is 14 amino acids. V shed 5 bases and J shed 4 bases, with 15 bases lying between them.

The chain uses TRBV5-4 and TRBJ2-5, with D tentatively TRBD2 (6 bases). The receptor comes from a man between 45 and 60 years old who had recovered from COVID-19. Sequencing was done on a sample of PBMCs or T cells enriched from blood (not recorded which). CDR3: CASRTRDGRETQYF. For the CDR3, the DNA is TGTGCCAGCAGGACTAGGGACGGGAGAGAGACCCAGTACTTC. Filled out from reference TRBV5-4 and TRBJ2-5, the complete variable domain reads ETGVTQSPTHLIKTRGQQVTLRCSSQSGHNTVSWYQQALGQGPQFIFQYYREEENGRGNFPPRFSGLQFPNYSSELNVNALELDDSALYLCASRTRDGRETQYFGPGTRLLVL.